Below are 13 T cell receptor beta chains sequenced from a single sample in a study of identifying expanded T cells in peripheral blood. Clones were read by immunoSEQ multiplex PCR, and TCRdb kept only the in-frame ones, dropping some. The sample contains over 85,000 clones, about 87% of which appear only once. The sequenced sample consisted of blood. The receptors derive from a person aged 18-70 years in good health.

This clone occurred once. The V call is TRBV29-1, the J call TRBJ2-3; possible D gene TRBD1, 6 bases. The germline V gene encodes CDR1 SQVTM and CDR2 ANQGSEA. This CDR3 spans 11 amino acids. V was clipped by 4 bases and J by 4 bases, with 6 bases between them. The CDR3 is CSVAGADTQYF. The CDR3 DNA is TGCAGCGTTGCAGGGGCAGATACGCAGTATTTT.

The J gene is TRBJ2-2, the V gene TRBV19, with D unresolved. In germline, CDR1 is LNHDA, CDR2 SQIVND (reference sequence). The V end lost 6 bases, the J end lost 4 bases, and 12 bases lay between the germline ends. The length of the CDR3 is 14 residues. The CDR3 is CASRGKASTGELFF. The DNA for the CDR3 is TGTGCCAGTAGAGGCAAGGCGTCCACCGGGGAGCTGTTTTTT.

The gene calls are TRBV7-2 and TRBJ1-1; D unclear. There are 14 residues in the CDR3. Germline-derived CDR1 and CDR2 are SGHTA and FQGNSA. Trimming took off 1 base at V and 0 bases at J, with 6 bases between the two ends. CDR3 coding DNA: TGTGCCAGCAGCTTAGAGCCCATGAACACTGAAGCTTTCTTT. As protein: CASSLEPMNTEAFF.

This rearrangement joins TRBV28 to TRBJ2-7; 8 bases agree with TRBD1. The J segment lost 1 base and the V segment lost 10 bases, leaving 6 bases of the junction unmatched. CDR3 length: 13 residues. Per germline, CDR1 MDHEN and CDR2 SYDVKM. CDR3 bases: TGTGCCAACCAGGACAGGGCTTCCTACGAGCAGTACTTC. Translation gives CANQDRASYEQYF. The full variable domain, in which reference TRBV28 and TRBJ2-7 provide the parts outside the CDR3, is DVKVTQSSRYLVKRTGEKVFLECVQDMDHENMFWYRQDPGLGLRLIYFSYDVKMKEKGDIPEGYSVSREKKERFSLILESASTNQTSMYLCANQDRASYEQYFGPGTRLTVT.

The J gene is TRBJ1-1, the V gene TRBV19; tentative D call: TRBD1 (5 bases). V lost 10 bases and J 0 bases, leaving 30 bases between the germline ends. The length of the CDR3 is 19 residues. CDR1 is LNHDA, CDR2 SQIVND, per germline (reference sequence). CDR3 nucleotides: TGTGCCACACGACGTCACCCCCTTGGAGGGGACTCCTTGAACACTGAAGCTTTCTTT. This codes for CATRRHPLGGDSLNTEAFF.

The J gene is TRBJ2-1, the V gene TRBV7-2, with 11 nucleotides matching TRBD2. Germline CDR1 reads SGHTA; CDR2 reads FQGNSA. The length of the CDR3 is 15 residues. After removal of 6 bases from V and 6 bases from J, the junction contained 7 bases not matched to a gene. The CDR3 DNA follows: TGTGCCAGCAGACTAGCGGGGGACCACCTCAATGAGCAGTTCTTC. As protein: CASRLAGDHLNEQFF.

In nucleotides, the CDR3 is TGTGCCAGCAGAGGCAGGGGTCCCTACGAGCAGTACTTC. This sequence encodes CASRGRGPYEQYF. The chain is built from TRBV27 and TRBJ2-7, with D perhaps TRBD1 (6 bases). The V gene lost 6 bases and the J gene lost 2 bases, with 11 bases spanning the gap. Germline loops: CDR1 MNHEY, CDR2 SMNVEV (reference sequence). The CDR3 has 13 residues.

This sequence joins TRBV2 and TRBJ2-2; no definite D call. CDR3 length: 13 residues. CDR1 is SNHLY, CDR2 FYNNEI, per germline. V lost 4 bases and J 4 bases, leaving 7 bases between the germline ends. CDR3 in DNA: TGTGCCAGCAGTGTGGAGCTCACCGGGGAGCTGTTTTTT. It specifies CASSVELTGELFF.

This chain links TRBV7-2 with TRBJ1-2; D remains ambiguous. Between the trimmed V and J ends, which lost 3 bases and 0 bases, there was a span of 5 bases. The CDR3 is 13 residues long. The germline V gene has CDR1 SGHTA and CDR2 FQGNSA. CDR3 nucleotide sequence: TGTGCCAGCAGCTTCCCAGCTAACTATGGCTACACCTTC. Residues: CASSFPANYGYTF.

V usage is TRBV20-1 and J usage is TRBJ1-1; possible D gene TRBD1, 5 bases. V was shortened by 4 bases and J by 7 bases, with 10 bases between the two germline ends. The CDR3 loop spans 11 amino acids. Per the germline V gene, CDR1 is DFQATT and CDR2 is SNEGSKA (reference sequence). The CDR3 bases are TGCAGTGCTATTAGGGGCCATGAAGCTTTCTTT. Residues: CSAIRGHEAFF.

There are a few counts of this clone. J is TRBJ1-6 and V is TRBV7-3; D unclear. Trimming took off 5 bases at V and 10 bases at J, with 18 bases between the two ends. Germline V CDR1 and CDR2: SGHTA, FQGTGA. The CDR3 runs 15 residues. CDR3 coding DNA: TGTGCCAGCAGCGATCTCCGACGTATGCGGTCACCCCTCCACTTT. Translated, it gives CASSDLRRMRSPLHF.

In this sample, this clone turned up a few times. The V and J genes are TRBV18 and TRBJ1-2; no definite D call. The germline V and J ends were trimmed by 1 base and 6 bases, with 9 bases remaining between them. The CDR3 is 13 residues long. CDR1 is KGHSH, CDR2 LQKENI, per germline. Here the CDR3 DNA reads TGTGCCAGCTCACCACGAAAGGACGATGGCTACACCTTC. It encodes CASSPRKDDGYTF.

V gene TRBV4-1 combines with J gene TRBJ2-7; D call uncertain. The germline V gene has CDR1 MGHRA and CDR2 YSYEKL. V was shortened by 1 base and J by 3 bases, with 10 bases between the two germline ends. This CDR3 comprises 14 residues. The DNA of the CDR3 is TGCGCCAGCAGCCAAGTCCCCATAGACTACGAGCAGTACTTC. Its protein product is CASSQVPIDYEQYF.